The entry below gives a single T cell receptor beta chain sequence along with its context. No cognate antigen has been identified for it. No per-base quality is available; no much larger clone lies one base away. This sample was taken from a study of T cells in Graves' hyperthyroidism and ophthalmopathy (dated by TCRdb to the late 2010s). Describing the broader study: Peripheral blood samples were taken at initial diagnosis, before any treatment was given. To identify TCR V-J signatures that set the groups apart, the researchers used a discovery cohort of 100 patients, made up of 40 to 45 with Graves' ophthalmopathy and some 58 with stable Graves' hyperthyroidism. An independent validation cohort of around 19 hyperthyroidism patients and 17 patients who later progressed to ophthalmopathy tested prospective prediction of ophthalmopathy. The 80 to 100 discovery patients were randomly divided into training and test sets at a 7:3 ratio. Thyroid tissue and blood T-cell repertoires from about six Graves' hyperthyroidism patients were also compared in the study. The paper describes TCR Vbeta CDR3 sequencing of 120 to 150 peripheral blood samples, made up of 43 ophthalmopathy patients, 70 to 75 hyperthyroidism patients and 17 progressor patients. After sampling, hyperthyroidism patients received methimazole starting at 30 mg daily, and ophthalmopathy patients received high-dose intravenous methylprednisolone. The research as a whole found: Most expanded thyroid clonotypes (frequency above 0.001) were also detected in blood, a finding suggesting that blood repertoires may reflect thyroid immune responses. During validation, the model predicted progression to ophthalmopathy a median of approximately 6 months ahead of onset, with around 71% sensitivity and 72% to 80% specificity. In cross-validation, a model built on a 13 V-J signature told ophthalmopathy apart from stable hyperthyroidism with approximately 90% sensitivity and approximately 81% specificity, and in testing the same model reached 80%/75%. Sample size was not statistically predetermined, and investigators were not blinded to group allocation.

Ophthalmopathy patients had moderately to severely active disease, with a Clinical Activity Score of 3 or more, a NOSPECS grade of 4 or more, and a disease duration of less than 3 months. Patients with uncontrolled infections, other autoimmune diseases, pregnancy or lactation were excluded. Clinical symptoms, serum thyroxine and TRAb, thyroid ultrasound, and orbital computed tomography formed the basis for the diagnoses. PBMCs were separated from 10 ml of fresh peripheral blood using Ficoll-Paque density gradient centrifugation. Trizol reagent was used to extract total RNA, and RNA quality was then checked on an Agilent 2100 Bioanalyzer. The TCR beta CDR3 regions were amplified from the RNA transcripts. The first round of RT-PCR for the TCR CDR3 was performed with the HTBI primer set and the Qiagen OneStep RT-PCR kit. A second multiplex PCR round built the libraries, followed by size selection and purification. The libraries were sequenced on an Illumina HiSeq2000 using paired-end 100 bp reads. The paper's processing steps were these. SOAPnuke was used to process the raw data, throwing out any read that contained adapters or uncalled bases, had a mean Phred below 15, or lacked an exact constant-primer or identifier match. COPE v1.2.5 was used to merge high-quality paired reads, and clonotypes were defined as unique nucleotide sequences. MiTCR v1.1 was used to align the clonotypes against IMGT TRBV, TRBD and TRBJ reference segments. The analysis was restricted to V-J combinations with a frequency above 0.0001, which together covered 99.2% of the repertoires. The TCS score was defined as F50 (clonal expansion) divided by E x V (chaos), with BLOSUM62-based TCRdist calculated between CDR3 peptides within each V-J. Welch's t-statistics and random forest reduced 500 to 650 V-J features to 13, which were used in a naive Bayes classifier (R e1071). TCRdb passed the public sequencing reads through fastp at Q25 and MiXCR, retaining productive beta sequences. Each entry merges the rows of one CDR3 protein and shows their most common DNA and genes. These V and J calls originate from TCRdb's pipeline instead of the authors' own analysis. In all, the sample holds a few hundred thousand distinct CDR3 sequences, and about 14% of those were seen once. The ten biggest clones cover 20% of the sample.

Sequencing used blood. This TCR was recovered from a woman in her twenties or thirties with Graves' ophthalmopathy.

At the DNA level, the sequence is TGCAGCGTTTCGACAGGCTATGGCTACACCTTC. It translates as CSVSTGYGYTF. The sequence joins TRBV29-1 to TRBJ1-2, and TRBD1 may be the D gene, going by 6 matching bases. Looking up the germline V gene yields CDR1 SQVTM and CDR2 ANQGSEA. Including cysteine and phenylalanine, the CDR3 has 11 amino acids. Here the CDR3 DNA is all that survives: 33 bases in frame from base 1. Deletion took 5 bases off V and 4 bases off J, with a span of 8 bases between the germline ends.